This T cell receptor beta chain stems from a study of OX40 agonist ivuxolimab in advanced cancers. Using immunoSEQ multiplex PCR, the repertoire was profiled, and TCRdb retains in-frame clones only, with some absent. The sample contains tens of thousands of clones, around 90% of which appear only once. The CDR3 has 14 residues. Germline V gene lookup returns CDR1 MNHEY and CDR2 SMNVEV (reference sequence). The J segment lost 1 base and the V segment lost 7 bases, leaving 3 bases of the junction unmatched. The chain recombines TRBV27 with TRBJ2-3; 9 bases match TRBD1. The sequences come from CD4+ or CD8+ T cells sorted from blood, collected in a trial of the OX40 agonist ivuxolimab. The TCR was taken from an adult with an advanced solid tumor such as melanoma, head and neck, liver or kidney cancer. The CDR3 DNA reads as TGTGCCAGCACTAGGACAGGGGGCACAGATACGCAGTATTTT. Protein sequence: CASTRTGGTDTQYF.